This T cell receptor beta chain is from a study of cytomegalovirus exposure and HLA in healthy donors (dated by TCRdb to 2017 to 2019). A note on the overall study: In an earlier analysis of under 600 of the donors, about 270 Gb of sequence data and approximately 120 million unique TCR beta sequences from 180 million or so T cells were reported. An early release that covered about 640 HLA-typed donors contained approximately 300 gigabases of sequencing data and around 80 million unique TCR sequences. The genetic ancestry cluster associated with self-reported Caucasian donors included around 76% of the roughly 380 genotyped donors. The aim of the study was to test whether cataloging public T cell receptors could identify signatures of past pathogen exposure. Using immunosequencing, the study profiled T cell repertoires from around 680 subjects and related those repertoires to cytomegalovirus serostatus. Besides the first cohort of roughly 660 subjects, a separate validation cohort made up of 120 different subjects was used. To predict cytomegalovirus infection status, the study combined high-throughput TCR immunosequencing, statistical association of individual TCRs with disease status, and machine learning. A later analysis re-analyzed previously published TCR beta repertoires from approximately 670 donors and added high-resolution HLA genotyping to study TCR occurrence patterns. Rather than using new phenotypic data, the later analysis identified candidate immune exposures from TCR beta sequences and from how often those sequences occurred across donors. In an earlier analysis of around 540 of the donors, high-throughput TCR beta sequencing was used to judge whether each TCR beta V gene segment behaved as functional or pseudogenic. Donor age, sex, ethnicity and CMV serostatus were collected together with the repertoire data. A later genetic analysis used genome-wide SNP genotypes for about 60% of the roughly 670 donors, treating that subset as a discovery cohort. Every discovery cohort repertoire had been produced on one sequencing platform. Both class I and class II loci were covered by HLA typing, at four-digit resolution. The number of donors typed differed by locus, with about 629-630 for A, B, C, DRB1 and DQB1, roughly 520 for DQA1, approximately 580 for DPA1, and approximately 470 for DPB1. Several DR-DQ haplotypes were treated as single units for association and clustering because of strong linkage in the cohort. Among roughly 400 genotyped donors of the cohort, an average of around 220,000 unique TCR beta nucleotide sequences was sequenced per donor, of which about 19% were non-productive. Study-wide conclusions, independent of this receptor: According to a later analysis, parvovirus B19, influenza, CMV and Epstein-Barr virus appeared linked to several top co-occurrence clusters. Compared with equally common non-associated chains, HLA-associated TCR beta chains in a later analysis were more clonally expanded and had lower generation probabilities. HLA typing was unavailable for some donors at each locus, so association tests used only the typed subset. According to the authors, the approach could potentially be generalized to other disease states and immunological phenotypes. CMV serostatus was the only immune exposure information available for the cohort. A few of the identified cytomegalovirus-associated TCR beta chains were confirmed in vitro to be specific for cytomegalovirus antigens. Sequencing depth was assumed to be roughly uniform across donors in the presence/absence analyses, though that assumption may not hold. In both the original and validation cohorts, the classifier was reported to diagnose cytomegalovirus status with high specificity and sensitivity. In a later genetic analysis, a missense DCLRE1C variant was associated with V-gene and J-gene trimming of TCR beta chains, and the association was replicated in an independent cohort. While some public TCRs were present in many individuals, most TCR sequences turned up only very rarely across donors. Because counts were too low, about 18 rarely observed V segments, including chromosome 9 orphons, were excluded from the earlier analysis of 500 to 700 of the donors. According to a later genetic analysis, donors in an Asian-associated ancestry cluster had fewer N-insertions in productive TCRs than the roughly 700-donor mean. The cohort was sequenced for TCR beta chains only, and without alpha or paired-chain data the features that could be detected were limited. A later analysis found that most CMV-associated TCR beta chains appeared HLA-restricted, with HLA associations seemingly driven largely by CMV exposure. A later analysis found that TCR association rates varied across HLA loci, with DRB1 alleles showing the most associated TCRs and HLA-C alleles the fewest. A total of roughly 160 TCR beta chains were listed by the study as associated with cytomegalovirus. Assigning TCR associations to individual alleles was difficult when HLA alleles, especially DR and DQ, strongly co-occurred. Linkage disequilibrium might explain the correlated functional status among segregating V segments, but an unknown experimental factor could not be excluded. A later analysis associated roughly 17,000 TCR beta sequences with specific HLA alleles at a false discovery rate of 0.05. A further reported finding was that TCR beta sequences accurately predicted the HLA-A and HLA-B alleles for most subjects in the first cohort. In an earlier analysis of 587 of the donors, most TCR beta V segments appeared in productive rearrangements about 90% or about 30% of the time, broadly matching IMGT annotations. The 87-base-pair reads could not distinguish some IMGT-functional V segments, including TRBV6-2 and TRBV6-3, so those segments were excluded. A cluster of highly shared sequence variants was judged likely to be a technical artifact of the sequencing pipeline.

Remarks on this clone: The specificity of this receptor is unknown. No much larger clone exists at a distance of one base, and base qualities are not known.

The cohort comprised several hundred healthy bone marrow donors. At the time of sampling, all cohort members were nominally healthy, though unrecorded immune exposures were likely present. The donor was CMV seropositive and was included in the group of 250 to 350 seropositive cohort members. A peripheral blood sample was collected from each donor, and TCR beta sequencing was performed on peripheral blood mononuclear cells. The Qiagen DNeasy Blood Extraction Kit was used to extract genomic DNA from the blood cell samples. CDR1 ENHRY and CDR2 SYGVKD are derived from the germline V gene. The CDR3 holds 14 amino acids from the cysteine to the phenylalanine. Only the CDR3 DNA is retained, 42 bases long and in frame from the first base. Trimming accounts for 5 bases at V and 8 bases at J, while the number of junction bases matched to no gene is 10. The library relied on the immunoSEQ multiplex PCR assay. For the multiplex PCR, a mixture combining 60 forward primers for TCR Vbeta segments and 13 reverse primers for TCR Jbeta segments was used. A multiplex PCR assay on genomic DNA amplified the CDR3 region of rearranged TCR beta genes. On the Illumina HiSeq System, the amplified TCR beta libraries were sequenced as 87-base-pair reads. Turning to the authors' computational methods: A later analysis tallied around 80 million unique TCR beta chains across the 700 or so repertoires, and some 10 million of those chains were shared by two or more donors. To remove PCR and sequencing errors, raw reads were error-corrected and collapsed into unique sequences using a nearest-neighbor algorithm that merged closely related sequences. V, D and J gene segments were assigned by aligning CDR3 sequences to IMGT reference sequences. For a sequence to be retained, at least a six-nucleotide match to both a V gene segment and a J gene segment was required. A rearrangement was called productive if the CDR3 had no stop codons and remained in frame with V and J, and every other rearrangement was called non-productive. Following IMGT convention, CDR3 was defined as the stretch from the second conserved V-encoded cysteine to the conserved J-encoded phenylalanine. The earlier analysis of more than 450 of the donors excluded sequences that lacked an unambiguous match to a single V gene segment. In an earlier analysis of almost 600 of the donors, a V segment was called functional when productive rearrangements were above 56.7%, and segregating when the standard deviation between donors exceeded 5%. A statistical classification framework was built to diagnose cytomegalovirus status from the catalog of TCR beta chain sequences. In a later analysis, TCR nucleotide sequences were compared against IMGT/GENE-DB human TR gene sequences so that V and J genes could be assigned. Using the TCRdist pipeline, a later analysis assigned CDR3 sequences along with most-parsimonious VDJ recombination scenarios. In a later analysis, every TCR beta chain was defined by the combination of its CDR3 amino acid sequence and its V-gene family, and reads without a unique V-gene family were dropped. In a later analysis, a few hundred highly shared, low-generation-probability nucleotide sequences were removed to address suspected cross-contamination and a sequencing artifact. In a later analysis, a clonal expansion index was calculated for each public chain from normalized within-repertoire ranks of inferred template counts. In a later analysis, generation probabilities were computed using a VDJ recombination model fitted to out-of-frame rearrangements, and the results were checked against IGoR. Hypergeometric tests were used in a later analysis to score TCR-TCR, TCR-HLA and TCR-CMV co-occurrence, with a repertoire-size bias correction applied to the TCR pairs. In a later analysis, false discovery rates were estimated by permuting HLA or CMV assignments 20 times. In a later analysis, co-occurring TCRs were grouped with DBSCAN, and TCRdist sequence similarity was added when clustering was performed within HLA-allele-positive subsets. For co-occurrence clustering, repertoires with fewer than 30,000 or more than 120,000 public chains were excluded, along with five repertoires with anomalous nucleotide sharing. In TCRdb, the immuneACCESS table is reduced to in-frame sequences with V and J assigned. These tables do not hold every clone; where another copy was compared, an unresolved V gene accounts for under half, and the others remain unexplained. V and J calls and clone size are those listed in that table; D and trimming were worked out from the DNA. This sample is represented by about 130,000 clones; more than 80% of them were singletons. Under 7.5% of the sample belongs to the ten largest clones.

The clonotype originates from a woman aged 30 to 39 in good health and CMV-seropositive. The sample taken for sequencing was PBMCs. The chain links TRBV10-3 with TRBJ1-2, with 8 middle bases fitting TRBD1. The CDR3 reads CAISWDRTAGGYTF. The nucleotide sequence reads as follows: TGTGCCATCAGTTGGGACAGGACGGCGGGGGGCTACACCTTC.